The sequence of this T cell receptor beta chain was determined in a study of blood T cell repertoires in COVID-19. Study overall: From the United States, Italy and Spain came samples of acute and convalescent COVID-19.

The table lists this clone with many counts. The CDR3 contains 16 residues. Germline-derived CDR1 and CDR2 are GTSNPN and SVGIG (reference sequence). J lost 0 bases, V lost 1 base, and 3 bases had no gene match. Authors' methods: Nucleated cell counts were estimated from reference gene primer amplification. Profiling relied on immunoSEQ multiplex PCR, and the TCRdb table lists in-frame clones only, not all of them. V and J calls and clone size are given by that table; D and trimming were obtained from the DNA. The table records about 250,000 clones, 65% to 85% of them present only once. The chain links TRBV30 to TRBJ1-6; 7 bases fit TRBD1. This TCR was sampled from a man of 80 years or more with acute or convalescent COVID-19. What was sequenced was peripheral blood. This chain's CDR3 is CAWSETGSSYNSPLHF. In DNA form, the CDR3 reads TGTGCCTGGAGTGAGACAGGGAGCTCCTATAATTCACCCCTCCACTTT.